What follows describes a single TCR beta chain. Germline CDR1 LNHDA, CDR2 SQIVND (reference sequence). Trimming cost V 4 bases and J 4 bases, with 15 bases left between them. This CDR3 comprises 15 residues. Ages ranged from roughly 18 to 100 years, with residence in 24 US areas. Profiled with immunoSEQ multiplex PCR; TCRdb holds only in-frame clones, not every one. This table holds some 270,000 clones, 75% to 95% found once. This specimen comes from a study of blood T cell repertoires in COVID-19. The overall study: Italy, Spain and the United States were the sources of the convalescent and acute COVID-19 samples. In each case, the material was cDNA or gDNA derived from T cells, B-cell-depleted T cells, or PBMCs.

Sample: PBMCs or T cells enriched from blood (not recorded which). The source of this sequence is a man between 35 and 55 years old who had been exposed to COVID-19. This chain uses TRBV19 with TRBJ2-3, with TRBD1 as a possible D gene (6 bases). The CDR3 region has the DNA TGTGCCAGTAGTACCCGACAGGAGAGTCCAGATACGCAGTATTTT. Protein sequence: CASSTRQESPDTQYF.